Below are 17 T cell receptor beta chains sequenced from a single sample in a study of T cell responses to AZD1222 COVID-19 vaccine. Measured with immunoSEQ multiplex PCR; TCRdb has only the in-frame clones, and not every one. Of 150,000 or so clones in the sample, about nine tenths are singletons; the top ten hold roughly 3.8%. This specimen was peripheral blood, taken 28 days after the second AZD1222 dose. These receptors all stem from an adult who received the AZD1222 COVID-19 vaccine.

The chain combines TRBV12-3 or TRBV12-4 with TRBJ2-7; TRBD2 agrees at 7 bases. Trimming cost V 4 bases and J 5 bases; bases outside gene matches: 5. The CDR3 loop spans 13 amino acids. CDR3 coding DNA: TGTGCCAGCAGTTCTGGGGGGACTAACGAGCAGTACTTC. It yields the protein CASSSGGTNEQYF.

The chain employs TRBV6-2 or TRBV6-3 and TRBJ2-7; D may be TRBD1 (5 bases). There are 12 residues in the CDR3. Trimming stripped 5 bases from V and 3 bases from J, with 8 bases between. Germline loops: CDR1 MNHEY, CDR2 SVGEGT. The CDR3 nucleotides read TGTGCCAGCAGTGACAGAGTCTACGAGCAGTACTTC. Its protein is CASSDRVYEQYF.

The genes are TRBV29-1 and TRBJ2-3; D not resolved. Trimming removed 6 bases from V and 0 bases from J, with 16 bases in between. Looked up from germline, CDR1 is SQVTM and CDR2 is ANQGSEA. This CDR3 is 15 amino acids long. CDR3 sequence reads: CSVLEGVLSTDTQYF. For the CDR3, the DNA is TGCAGCGTCCTGGAAGGCGTTTTAAGCACAGATACGCAGTATTTT.

The gene calls are TRBV29-1 and TRBJ2-7; D may correspond to TRBD1 or TRBD2 (5 bases each). The germline V gene encodes CDR1 SQVTM and CDR2 ANQGSEA. The CDR3 is 12 amino acids. The ends were cut back, 3 bases at V and 2 bases at J, with 8 bases in the middle. CDR3 protein: CSVEQGPYEQYF. The CDR3 DNA reads TGCAGCGTTGAGCAGGGACCCTACGAGCAGTACTTC.

This clone showed up just once. Here the CDR3 reads CASSQASGDYGYTF. The CDR3 nucleotides read TGCGCCAGCAGCCAAGCATCGGGGGACTATGGCTACACCTTC. This sequence joins TRBV4-1 and TRBJ1-2, with D maybe TRBD1 (5 bases). Germline CDR1 and CDR2: MGHRA and YSYEKL. With 1 base removed from V and 3 bases from J, the gap between germline ends came to 9 bases. The CDR3 contains 14 residues.

The chain links TRBV11-2 to TRBJ1-6; D ambiguous. Germline values: CDR1 SGHAT, CDR2 FQNNGV. V was shortened by 3 bases and J by 0 bases, with 12 bases between the two germline ends. The CDR3 spans 17 residues. CDR3 amino acids: CASSFTKPSSYNSPLHF. DNA for the CDR3: TGTGCCAGCAGCTTTACGAAACCGAGCTCCTATAATTCACCCCTCCACTTT. Drawing the rest from reference TRBV11-2 and TRBJ1-6, the complete variable domain is EAGVAQSPRYKIIEKRQSVAFWCNPISGHATLYWYQQILGQGPKLLIQFQNNGVVDDSQLPKDRFSAERLKGVDSTLKIQPAKLEDSAVYLCASSFTKPSSYNSPLHFGNGTRLTVT.

The chain combines TRBV3-1 (or the pseudogene TRBV3-2) with TRBJ2-7; 7 nucleotides agree with TRBD1. This CDR3 spans 14 amino acids. Germline V CDR1 and CDR2: LGHDT, YNNKEL (reference sequence). Trimming removed 3 bases from V and 3 bases from J; junction bases left unmatched: 5. The CDR3 reads CASSHGQGDYEQYF. The CDR3 DNA reads as TGTGCCAGCAGCCATGGGCAGGGGGACTACGAGCAGTACTTC.

V gene TRBV19 combines with J gene TRBJ2-3, with 14 bases lining up with TRBD2. Germline V gene data show CDR1 as LNHDA and CDR2 as SQIVND (reference sequence). The CDR3 length is 18 residues. The ends lost 5 bases at V and 1 base at J; junction bases unmatched: 8. The CDR3 DNA sequence: TGTGCCAGTAGTGGACTAGCGGGAGGAGGGGCTGGCACAGATACGCAGTATTTT. Translation gives CASSGLAGGGAGTDTQYF.

The chain uses TRBV15 and TRBJ1-5; the match to TRBD1 covers 7 bases. The CDR3 is 14 amino acids. Germline CDR1 reads LNHNV; CDR2 reads YYDKDF (reference sequence). Losses at the gene ends were 5 bases for V and 4 bases for J; bases not matched to a gene: 5. CDR3 residues: CATSHGTENQPQHF. CDR3 DNA: TGTGCCACCAGCCATGGGACAGAAAATCAGCCCCAGCATTTT. The entire variable domain, with the rest obtained from reference TRBV15 and TRBJ1-5, is as follows: DAMVIQNPRYQVTQFGKPVTLSCSQTLNHNVMYWYQQKSSQAPKLLFHYYDKDFNNEADTPDNFQSRRPNTSFCFLDIRSPGLGDTAMYLCATSHGTENQPQHFGDGTRLSIL.

This clone was seen just once. The CDR3 loop reads CATSISGDRTEAFF. The DNA of the CDR3 is TGTGCCACCAGTATCAGTGGGGATCGCACTGAAGCTTTCTTT. The V and J genes are TRBV24-1 and TRBJ1-1, with D unclear. CDR1 is KGHDR, CDR2 SFDVKD, per germline. This CDR3 spans 14 amino acids. V was trimmed by 6 bases and J by 4 bases, leaving 14 bases between them.

This chain joins TRBV9 and TRBJ1-3; maybe TRBD1 (5 bases). The CDR3 is made up of 14 amino acids. Trimming removed 0 bases at V and 8 bases at J, with 12 bases between. Germline V CDR1 and CDR2: SGDLS, YYNGEE. The CDR3 loop is CASSVDSQGDTIYF. The DNA of the CDR3 is TGTGCCAGCAGCGTAGATAGTCAGGGTGACACCATATATTTT.

The chain combines TRBV7-2 with TRBJ2-6; D possibly corresponds to TRBD1 (5 bases). The V gene lost 1 base and the J gene lost 4 bases, with 11 bases spanning the gap. The CDR3 extends over 16 amino acids. The germline V gene has CDR1 SGHTA and CDR2 FQGNSA. CDR3 sequence (DNA): TGTGCCAGCAGCTTAGATGCAGGGTCAGGGGCCAACGTCCTGACTTTC. Translating gives CASSLDAGSGANVLTF.

The CDR3, as DNA: TGTGCCAGCAGCTTGCGGCAGGGCGAAGCTTTCTTT. Encoded protein: CASSLRQGEAFF. The J gene is TRBJ1-1, the V gene TRBV5-4, with D possibly TRBD1 on 5 matching bases. The V gene's germline CDR1 is SGHNT and CDR2 YYREEE (reference sequence). This CDR3 has 12 residues. Trimming left V 1 base short and J 8 bases short, with 9 bases between.

The chain links TRBV19 to TRBJ1-5, with 7 bases lining up with TRBD1. V was clipped by 5 bases and J by 6 bases; unmatched bases: 4. Germline V gene lookup returns CDR1 LNHDA and CDR2 SQIVND (reference sequence). This CDR3 comprises 13 residues. CDR3 in DNA: TGTGCCAGTAGTCCGGGACAGCTTCAGCCCCAGCATTTT. It codes for CASSPGQLQPQHF.

The V gene is TRBV14, the J gene TRBJ1-2; D unresolved. From germline, CDR1 is SGHDN and CDR2 FVKESK. The V and J ends lost 0 bases and 8 bases respectively, with 22 bases between them. CDR3 size: 17 residues. CDR3 nucleotides: TGTGCCAGCAGCCAAGACTGGGATGGCAGGAATCAAAGGGGCTACACCTTC. Residues: CASSQDWDGRNQRGYTF.

The V call is TRBV30, the J call TRBJ1-2, with D tentatively TRBD1 (6 bases). V was clipped by 1 base and J by 4 bases, with 16 bases between them. In germline, CDR1 is GTSNPN, CDR2 SVGIG (reference sequence). The CDR3 runs 15 residues. The CDR3 region is CAWSATGLGSYGYTF. In DNA form, the CDR3 reads TGTGCCTGGAGTGCAACAGGGTTAGGTAGCTATGGCTACACCTTC.

The chain is built from TRBV24-1 and TRBJ2-1, with a tentative D call TRBD1 (6 bases). The CDR3 consists of 17 residues. Germline lookup yields CDR1 KGHDR and CDR2 SFDVKD. The V end was cut by 5 bases, the J end by 2 bases, with 18 bases between. CDR3: CATSGSSTGTPYNEQFF. In DNA, the CDR3 is TGTGCCACCAGTGGAAGCAGTACAGGGACCCCCTACAATGAGCAGTTCTTC.